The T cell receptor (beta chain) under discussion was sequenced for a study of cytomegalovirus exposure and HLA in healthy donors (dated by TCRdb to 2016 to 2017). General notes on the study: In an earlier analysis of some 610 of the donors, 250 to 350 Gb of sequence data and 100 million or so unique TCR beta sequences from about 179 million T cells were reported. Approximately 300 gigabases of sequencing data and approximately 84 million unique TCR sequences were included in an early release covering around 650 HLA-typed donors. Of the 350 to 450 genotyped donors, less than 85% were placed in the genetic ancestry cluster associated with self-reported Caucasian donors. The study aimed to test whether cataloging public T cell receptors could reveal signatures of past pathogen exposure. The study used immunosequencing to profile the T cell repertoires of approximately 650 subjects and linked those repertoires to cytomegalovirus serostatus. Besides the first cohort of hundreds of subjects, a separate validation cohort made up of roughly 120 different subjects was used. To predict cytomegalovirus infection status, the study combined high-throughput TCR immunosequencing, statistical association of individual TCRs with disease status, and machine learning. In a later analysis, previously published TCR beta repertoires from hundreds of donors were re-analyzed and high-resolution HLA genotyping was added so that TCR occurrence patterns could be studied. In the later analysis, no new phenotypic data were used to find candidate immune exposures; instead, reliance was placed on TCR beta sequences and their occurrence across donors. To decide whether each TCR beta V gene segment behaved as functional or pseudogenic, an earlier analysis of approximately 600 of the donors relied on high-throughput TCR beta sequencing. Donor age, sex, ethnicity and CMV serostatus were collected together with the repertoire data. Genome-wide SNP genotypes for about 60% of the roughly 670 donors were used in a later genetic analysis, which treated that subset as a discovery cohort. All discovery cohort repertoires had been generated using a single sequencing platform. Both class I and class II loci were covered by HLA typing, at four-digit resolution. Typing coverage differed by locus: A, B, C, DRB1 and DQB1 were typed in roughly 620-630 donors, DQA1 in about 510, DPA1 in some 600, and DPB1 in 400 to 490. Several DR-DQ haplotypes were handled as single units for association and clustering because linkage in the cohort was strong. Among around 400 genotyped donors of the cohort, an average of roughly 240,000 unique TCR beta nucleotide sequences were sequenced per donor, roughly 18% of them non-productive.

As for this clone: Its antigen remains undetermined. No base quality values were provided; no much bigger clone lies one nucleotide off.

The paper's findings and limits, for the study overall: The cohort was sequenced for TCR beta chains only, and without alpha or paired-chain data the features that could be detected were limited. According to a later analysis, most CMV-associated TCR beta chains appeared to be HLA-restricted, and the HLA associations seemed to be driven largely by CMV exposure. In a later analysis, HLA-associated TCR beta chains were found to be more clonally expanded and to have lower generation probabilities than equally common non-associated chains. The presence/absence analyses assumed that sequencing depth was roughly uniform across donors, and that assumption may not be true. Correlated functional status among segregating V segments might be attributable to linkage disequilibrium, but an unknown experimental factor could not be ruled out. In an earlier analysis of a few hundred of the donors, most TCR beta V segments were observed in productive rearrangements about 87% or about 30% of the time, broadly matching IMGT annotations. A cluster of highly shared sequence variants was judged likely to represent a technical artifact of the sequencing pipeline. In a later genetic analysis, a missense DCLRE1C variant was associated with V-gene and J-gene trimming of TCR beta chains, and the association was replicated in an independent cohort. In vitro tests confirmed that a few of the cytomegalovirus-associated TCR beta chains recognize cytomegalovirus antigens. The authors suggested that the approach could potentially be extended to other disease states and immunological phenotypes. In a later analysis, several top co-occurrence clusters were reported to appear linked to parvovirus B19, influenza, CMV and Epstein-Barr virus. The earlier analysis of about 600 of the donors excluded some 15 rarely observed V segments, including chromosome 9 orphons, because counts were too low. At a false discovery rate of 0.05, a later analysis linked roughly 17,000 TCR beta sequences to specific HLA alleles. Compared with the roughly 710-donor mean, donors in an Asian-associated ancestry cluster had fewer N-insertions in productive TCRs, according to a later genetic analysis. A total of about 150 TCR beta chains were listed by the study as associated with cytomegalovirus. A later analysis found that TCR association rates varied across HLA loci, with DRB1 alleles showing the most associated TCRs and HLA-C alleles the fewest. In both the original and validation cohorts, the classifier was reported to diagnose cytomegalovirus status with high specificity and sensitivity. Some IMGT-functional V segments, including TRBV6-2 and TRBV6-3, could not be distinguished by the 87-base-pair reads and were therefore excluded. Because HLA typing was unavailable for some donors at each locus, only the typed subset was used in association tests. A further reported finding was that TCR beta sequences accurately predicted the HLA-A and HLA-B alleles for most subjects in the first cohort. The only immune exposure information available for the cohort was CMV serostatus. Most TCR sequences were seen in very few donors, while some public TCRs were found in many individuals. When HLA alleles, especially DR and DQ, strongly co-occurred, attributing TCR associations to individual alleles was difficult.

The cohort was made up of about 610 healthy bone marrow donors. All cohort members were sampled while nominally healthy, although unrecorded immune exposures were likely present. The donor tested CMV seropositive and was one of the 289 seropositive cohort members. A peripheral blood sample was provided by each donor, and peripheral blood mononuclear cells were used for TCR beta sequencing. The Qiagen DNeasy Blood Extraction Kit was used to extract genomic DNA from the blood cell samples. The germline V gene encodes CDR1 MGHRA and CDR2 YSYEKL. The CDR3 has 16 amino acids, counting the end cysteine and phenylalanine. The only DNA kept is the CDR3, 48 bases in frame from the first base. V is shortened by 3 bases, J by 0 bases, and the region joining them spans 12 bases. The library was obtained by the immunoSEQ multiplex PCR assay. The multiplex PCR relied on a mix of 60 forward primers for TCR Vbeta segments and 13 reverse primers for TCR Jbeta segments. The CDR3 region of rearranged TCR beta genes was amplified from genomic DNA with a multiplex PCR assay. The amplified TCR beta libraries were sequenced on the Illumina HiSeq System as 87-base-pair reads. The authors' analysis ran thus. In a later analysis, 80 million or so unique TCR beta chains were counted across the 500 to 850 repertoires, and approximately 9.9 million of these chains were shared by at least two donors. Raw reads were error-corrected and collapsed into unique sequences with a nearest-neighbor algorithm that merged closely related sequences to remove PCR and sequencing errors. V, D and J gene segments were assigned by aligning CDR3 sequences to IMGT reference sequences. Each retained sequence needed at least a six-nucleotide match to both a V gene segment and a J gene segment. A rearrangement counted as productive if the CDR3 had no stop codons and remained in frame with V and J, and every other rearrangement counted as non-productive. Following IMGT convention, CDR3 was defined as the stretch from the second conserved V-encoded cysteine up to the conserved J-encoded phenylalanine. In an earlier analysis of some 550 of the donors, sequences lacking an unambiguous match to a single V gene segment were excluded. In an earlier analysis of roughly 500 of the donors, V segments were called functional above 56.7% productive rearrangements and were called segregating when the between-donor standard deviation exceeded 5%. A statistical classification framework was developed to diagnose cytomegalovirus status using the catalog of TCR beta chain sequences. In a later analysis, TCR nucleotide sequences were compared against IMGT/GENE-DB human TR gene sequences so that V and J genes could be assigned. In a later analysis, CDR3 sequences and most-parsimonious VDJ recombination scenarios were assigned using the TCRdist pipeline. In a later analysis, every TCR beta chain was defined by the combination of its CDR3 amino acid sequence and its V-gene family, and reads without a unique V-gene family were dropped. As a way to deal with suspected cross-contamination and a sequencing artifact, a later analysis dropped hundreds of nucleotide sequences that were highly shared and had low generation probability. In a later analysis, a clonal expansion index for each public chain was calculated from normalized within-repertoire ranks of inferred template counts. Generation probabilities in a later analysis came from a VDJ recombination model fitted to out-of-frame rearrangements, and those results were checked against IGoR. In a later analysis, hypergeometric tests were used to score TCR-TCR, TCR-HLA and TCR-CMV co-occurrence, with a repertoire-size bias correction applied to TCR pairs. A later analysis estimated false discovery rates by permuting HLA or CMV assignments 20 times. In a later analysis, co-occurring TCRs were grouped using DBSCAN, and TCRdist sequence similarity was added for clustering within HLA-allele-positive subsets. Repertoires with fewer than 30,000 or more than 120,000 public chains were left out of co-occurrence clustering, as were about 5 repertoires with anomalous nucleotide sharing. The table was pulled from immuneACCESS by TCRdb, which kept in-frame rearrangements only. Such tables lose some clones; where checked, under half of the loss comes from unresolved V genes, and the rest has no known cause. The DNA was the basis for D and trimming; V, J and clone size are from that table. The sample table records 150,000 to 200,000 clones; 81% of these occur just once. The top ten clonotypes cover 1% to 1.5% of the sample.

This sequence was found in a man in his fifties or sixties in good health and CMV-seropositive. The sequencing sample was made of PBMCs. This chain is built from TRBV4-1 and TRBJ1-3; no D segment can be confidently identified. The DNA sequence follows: TGCGCCAGCAGCCAGGGCGTTCCCCTCTCTGGAAACACCATATATTTT. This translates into CASSQGVPLSGNTIYF.